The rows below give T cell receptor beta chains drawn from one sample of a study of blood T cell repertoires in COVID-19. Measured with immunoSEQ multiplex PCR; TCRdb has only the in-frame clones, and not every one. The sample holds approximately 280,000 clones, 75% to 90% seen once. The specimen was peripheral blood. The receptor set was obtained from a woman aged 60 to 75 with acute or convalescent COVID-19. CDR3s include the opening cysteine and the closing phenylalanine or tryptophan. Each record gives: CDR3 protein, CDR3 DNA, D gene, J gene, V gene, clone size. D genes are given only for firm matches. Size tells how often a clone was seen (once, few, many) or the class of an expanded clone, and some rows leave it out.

CDR3aa: CASSEAGKETQYF
CDR3nt: TGTGCCAGCAGCGAAGCGGGGAAAGAGACCCAGTACTTC
d_gene: TRBD2
j_gene: TRBJ2-5
v_gene: TRBV7-9
abundance: -

CDR3aa: CASSQDGLNVGGGYEQYF
CDR3nt: TGTGCCAGCAGCCAAGATGGCCTCAACGTTGGGGGCGGTTACGAGCAGTACTTC
d_gene: -
j_gene: TRBJ2-7
v_gene: TRBV4-2
abundance: many

CDR3aa: CASSVGTEATNEKLFF
CDR3nt: TGCGCCAGCAGCGTCGGGACAGAAGCAACTAATGAAAAACTGTTTTTT
d_gene: TRBD1
j_gene: TRBJ1-4
v_gene: TRBV4-1
abundance: -

CDR3aa: CASSNGGEQYF
CDR3nt: TGTGCCAGCAGCAACGGGGGTGAGCAGTACTTC
d_gene: -
j_gene: TRBJ2-7
v_gene: TRBV11-1
abundance: -

CDR3aa: CASSIGTSGMYEQYF
CDR3nt: TGTGCCAGTAGTATCGGGACTAGCGGGATGTACGAGCAGTACTTC
d_gene: TRBD2
j_gene: TRBJ2-7
v_gene: TRBV19
abundance: -

CDR3aa: CASSLAGQASVTGELFF
CDR3nt: TGCGCCAGCAGCCTTGCGGGACAGGCCTCGGTCACCGGGGAGCTGTTTTTT
d_gene: TRBD1
j_gene: TRBJ2-2
v_gene: TRBV4-1
abundance: -

CDR3aa: CASSWGQSTGELFF
CDR3nt: TGTGCCAGCAGTTGGGGACAGTCCACCGGGGAGCTGTTTTTT
d_gene: TRBD1
j_gene: TRBJ2-2
v_gene: TRBV28
abundance: -

CDR3aa: CASGTVHNEQFF
CDR3nt: TGTGCCAGCGGGACAGTACACAATGAGCAGTTCTTC
d_gene: TRBD1
j_gene: TRBJ2-1
v_gene: TRBV27
abundance: -

CDR3aa: CASSGSQVKNIQYF
CDR3nt: TGTGCCAGCAGTGGGTCCCAGGTAAAAAACATTCAGTACTTC
d_gene: -
j_gene: TRBJ2-4
v_gene: TRBV2
abundance: -

CDR3aa: CSVERRDYYGYTF
CDR3nt: TGCAGCGTTGAACGGCGGGATTACTATGGCTACACCTTC
d_gene: -
j_gene: TRBJ1-2
v_gene: TRBV29-1
abundance: -

CDR3aa: CASSPSLGELFF
CDR3nt: TGTGCCAGCAGCCCTTCTCTCGGGGAGCTGTTTTTT
d_gene: -
j_gene: TRBJ2-2
v_gene: TRBV7-3
abundance: -

CDR3aa: CASSHRGGTQETQYF
CDR3nt: TGTGCCAGCAGCCACCGGGGAGGGACCCAAGAGACCCAGTACTTC
d_gene: TRBD2
j_gene: TRBJ2-5
v_gene: TRBV9
abundance: -

CDR3aa: CASTPGGVIAKNIQYF
CDR3nt: TGTGCCAGCACCCCGGGCGGGGTCATAGCCAAAAACATTCAGTACTTC
d_gene: -
j_gene: TRBJ2-4
v_gene: TRBV6-2/TRBV6-3
abundance: -

CDR3aa: CASSLGGQGQRETQYF
CDR3nt: TGTGCCAGCAGCTTGGGGGGACAGGGCCAAAGAGAGACCCAGTACTTC
d_gene: TRBD1
j_gene: TRBJ2-5
v_gene: TRBV5-6
abundance: -

CDR3aa: CASSKTGRNEQFF
CDR3nt: TGTGCCAGCAGCAAGACAGGGAGGAATGAGCAGTTCTTC
d_gene: -
j_gene: TRBJ2-1
v_gene: TRBV6-2/TRBV6-3
abundance: -

CDR3aa: CASSYAGSGANVLTF
CDR3nt: TGTGCCAGCAGTTACGCAGGGTCAGGGGCCAACGTCCTGACTTTC
d_gene: -
j_gene: TRBJ2-6
v_gene: TRBV6-5
abundance: -

CDR3aa: CATSGTGGVNSNQPQHF
CDR3nt: TGTGCCACCAGTGGGACAGGGGGCGTTAATAGCAATCAGCCCCAGCATTTT
d_gene: TRBD1
j_gene: TRBJ1-5
v_gene: TRBV24-1
abundance: -

CDR3aa: CASSRGQGLSPLHF
CDR3nt: TGTGCCAGCAGCCGCGGACAGGGCCTCTCACCCCTCCACTTT
d_gene: TRBD1
j_gene: TRBJ1-6
v_gene: TRBV7-9
abundance: -

CDR3aa: CASSSTDRGNTGELFF
CDR3nt: TGTGCCAGCAGTTCCACGGACAGGGGGAACACCGGGGAGCTGTTTTTT
d_gene: TRBD1
j_gene: TRBJ2-2
v_gene: TRBV6-6
abundance: -

CDR3aa: CASSKAGLSYEQYF
CDR3nt: TGTGCCAGCAGTAAAGCGGGGCTCTCCTACGAGCAGTACTTC
d_gene: TRBD2
j_gene: TRBJ2-7
v_gene: TRBV2
abundance: once

CDR3aa: CASSWGQGYGNTIYF
CDR3nt: TGTGCCAGCAGCTGGGGACAGGGGTATGGAAACACCATATATTTT
d_gene: TRBD1
j_gene: TRBJ1-3
v_gene: TRBV6-5
abundance: many

CDR3aa: CASSYPLGSQETQYF
CDR3nt: TGTGCCAGCAGTTACCCCCTGGGCAGTCAAGAGACCCAGTACTTC
d_gene: -
j_gene: TRBJ2-5
v_gene: TRBV28
abundance: -

CDR3aa: CASSQKRGSYEQYF
CDR3nt: TGTGCCAGCAGCCAAAAGCGGGGTTCGTACGAGCAGTACTTC
d_gene: TRBD2
j_gene: TRBJ2-7
v_gene: TRBV3-1/TRBV3-2
abundance: once

CDR3aa: CASSLSIVASGYTF
CDR3nt: TGTGCCAGTTCCCTTTCCATCGTGGCCTCGGGCTACACCTTC
d_gene: -
j_gene: TRBJ1-2
v_gene: TRBV27
abundance: -